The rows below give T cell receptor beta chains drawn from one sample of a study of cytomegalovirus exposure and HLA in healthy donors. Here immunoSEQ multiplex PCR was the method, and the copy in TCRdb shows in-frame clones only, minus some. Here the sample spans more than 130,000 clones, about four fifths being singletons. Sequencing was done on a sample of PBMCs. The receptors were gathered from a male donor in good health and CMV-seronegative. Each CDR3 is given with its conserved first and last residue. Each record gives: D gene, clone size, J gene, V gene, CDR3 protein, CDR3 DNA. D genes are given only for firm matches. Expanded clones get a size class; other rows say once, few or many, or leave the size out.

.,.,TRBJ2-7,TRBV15,CATSRDRSHAGEQYF,TGTGCCACCAGCAGAGACAGGTCCCATGCGGGTGAGCAGTACTTC
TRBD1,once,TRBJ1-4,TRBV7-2,CASSLNGQGGEKLFF,TGTGCCAGCAGCTTAAACGGACAGGGAGGCGAAAAACTGTTTTTT
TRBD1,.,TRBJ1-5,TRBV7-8,CASSPGTGGWNQPQHF,TGTGCCAGCAGCCCGGGGACAGGGGGCTGGAATCAGCCCCAGCATTTT
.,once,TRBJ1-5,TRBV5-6,CASSLTGRQPQHF,TGTGCCAGCAGCTTGACAGGGCGGCAGCCCCAGCATTTT
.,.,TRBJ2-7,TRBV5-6,CASSSYGGSYEQYF,TGTGCCAGCAGCTCCTATGGGGGGTCCTACGAGCAGTACTTC
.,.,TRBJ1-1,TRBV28,CASRQQGSPLGTEAFF,TGTGCCAGCAGGCAACAGGGTAGCCCTTTGGGCACTGAAGCTTTCTTT
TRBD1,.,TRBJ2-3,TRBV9,CASRTGGLLSTDTQYF,TGTGCCAGCAGGACAGGGGGCCTCCTCAGCACAGATACGCAGTATTTT
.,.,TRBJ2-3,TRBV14,CASSQDRRGQREDTQYF,TGTGCCAGCAGCCAAGATCGGCGGGGACAGAGAGAAGATACGCAGTATTTT
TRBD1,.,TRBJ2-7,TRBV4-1,CASSQRTGGYEQYF,TGCGCCAGCAGCCAGAGGACAGGGGGGTACGAGCAGTACTTC
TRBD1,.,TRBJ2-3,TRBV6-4,CASSVSPAGGIDTQYF,TGTGCCAGCAGTGTAAGTCCGGCAGGGGGCATAGATACGCAGTATTTT
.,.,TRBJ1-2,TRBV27,CASTPIQGYGYTF,TGTGCCAGCACCCCGATCCAGGGGTATGGCTACACCTTC
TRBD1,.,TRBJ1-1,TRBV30,CAWSKDRGDEAFF,TGTGCCTGGAGCAAAGACAGGGGGGATGAAGCTTTCTTT
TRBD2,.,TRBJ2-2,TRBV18,CASSPSSSGRAVGRTGELFF,TGTGCCAGCTCACCGTCCTCTAGCGGGAGGGCCGTCGGTAGGACCGGGGAGCTGTTTTTT
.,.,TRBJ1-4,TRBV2,CASRVTVEKLFF,TGTGCCAGCAGGGTGACAGTTGAAAAACTGTTTTTT
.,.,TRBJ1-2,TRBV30,CAWSVLPRTVRTWGYTF,TGTGCCTGGAGTGTACTGCCACGGACTGTGCGGACGTGGGGCTACACCTTC
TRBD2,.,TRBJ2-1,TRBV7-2,CASSLVGREGEQFF,TGTGCCAGCAGCTTAGTGGGCAGGGAGGGTGAGCAGTTCTTC
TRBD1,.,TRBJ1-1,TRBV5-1,CASSFRQGGNTEAFF,TGCGCCAGCAGCTTCCGACAGGGAGGGAACACTGAAGCTTTCTTT
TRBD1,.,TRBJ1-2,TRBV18,CASSDGQDGYTF,TGTGCCAGCTCCGACGGACAGGACGGCTACACCTTC
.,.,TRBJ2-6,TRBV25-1,CASSEYRGANVLTF,TGTGCCAGCAGTGAATATCGTGGGGCCAACGTCCTGACTTTC
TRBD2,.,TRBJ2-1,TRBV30,CAWSPIAGGPGEQFF,TGTGCCTGGAGCCCAATAGCGGGAGGGCCGGGTGAGCAGTTCTTC
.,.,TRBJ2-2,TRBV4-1,CASSHPTGQSNTGELFF,TGCGCCAGCAGCCACCCCACCGGACAGTCGAACACCGGGGAGCTGTTTTTT
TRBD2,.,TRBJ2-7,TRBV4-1,CASRQALQRETPYEQYF,TGCGCCAGCCGCCAAGCCTTACAGCGGGAGACTCCCTACGAGCAGTACTTC
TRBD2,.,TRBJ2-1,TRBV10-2,CASSEPNFRLAGDNEQFF,TGCGCCAGCAGTGAGCCAAATTTCAGACTAGCGGGAGACAATGAGCAGTTCTTC
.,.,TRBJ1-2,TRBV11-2,CASSLARRGGYTF,TGTGCCAGCAGCTTGGCCCGCAGAGGCGGCTACACCTTC
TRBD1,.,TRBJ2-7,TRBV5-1,CASSERGTGTFYEQYF,TGCGCCAGCAGCGAACGGGGGACAGGGACTTTCTACGAGCAGTACTTC
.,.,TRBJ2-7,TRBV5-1,CASSLGQGGDEQYF,TGCGCCAGCAGCTTGGGGCAGGGAGGTGACGAGCAGTACTTC
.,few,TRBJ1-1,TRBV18,CASSLQGTTEAFF,TGTGCCAGCTCACTCCAGGGTACCACTGAAGCTTTCTTT
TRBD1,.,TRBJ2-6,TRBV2,CASSETTGGSGANVLTF,TGTGCCAGCAGTGAAACAACAGGGGGCAGTGGGGCCAACGTCCTGACTTTC
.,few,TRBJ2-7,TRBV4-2,CASSQDLDSTYEQYF,TGTGCCAGCAGCCAAGATTTGGACAGCACCTACGAGCAGTACTTC
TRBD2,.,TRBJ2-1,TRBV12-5,CASAEGTSGGNEQFF,TGTGCTAGTGCCGAGGGGACTAGCGGGGGTAATGAGCAGTTCTTC
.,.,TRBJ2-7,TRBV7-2,CASRPNRRGEQYF,TGTGCCAGCAGACCAAATAGAAGAGGGGAGCAGTACTTC
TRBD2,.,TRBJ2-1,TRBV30,CAWSVLRATSGRPNEQFF,TGTGCCTGGAGTGTACTTAGGGCGACTAGCGGGAGACCCAATGAGCAGTTCTTC
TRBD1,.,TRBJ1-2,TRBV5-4,CASSSPRTGAGPGYTF,TGTGCCAGCAGCTCACCCCGGACAGGGGCAGGGCCTGGCTACACCTTC
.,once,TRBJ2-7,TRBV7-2,CASRAEGDKQYF,TGTGCCAGCAGAGCCGAGGGGGATAAGCAGTACTTC
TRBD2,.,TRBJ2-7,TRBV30,CAWSSPPTSRIYEQYF,TGTGCCTGGAGTTCCCCCCCGACTAGCCGGATCTACGAGCAGTACTTC
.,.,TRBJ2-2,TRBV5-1,CASSLGPANTGELFF,TGCGCCAGCAGCTTGGGGCCCGCGAACACCGGGGAGCTGTTTTTT
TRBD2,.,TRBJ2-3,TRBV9,CASSPKSGGAPSTDTQYF,TGTGCCAGCAGCCCTAAGAGCGGGGGGGCCCCAAGCACAGATACGCAGTATTTT
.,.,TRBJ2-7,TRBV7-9,CSSSPTYEQYF,TGTTCCAGCAGCCCTACGTACGAGCAGTACTTC
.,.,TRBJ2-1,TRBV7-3,CASSPDVEAEQFF,TGTGCCAGCAGCCCGGACGTGGAGGCTGAGCAGTTCTTC
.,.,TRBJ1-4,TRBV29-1,CGLIGEKLFF,TGCGGTTTAATCGGGGAAAAACTGTTTTTT
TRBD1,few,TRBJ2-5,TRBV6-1,CASSGGQGSSTQYF,TGTGCCAGCAGTGGGGGACAGGGGAGCTCGACCCAGTACTTC
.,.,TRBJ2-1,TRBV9,CASASWSSYNEQFF,TGTGCCAGCGCAAGCTGGAGCTCCTACAATGAGCAGTTCTTC
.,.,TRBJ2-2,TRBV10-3,CAFGGLSGELFF,TGTGCCTTTGGAGGGTTATCCGGGGAGCTGTTTTTT
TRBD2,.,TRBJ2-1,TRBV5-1,CASTGLAGDNEQFF,TGCGCCAGCACGGGACTAGCGGGAGACAATGAGCAGTTCTTC
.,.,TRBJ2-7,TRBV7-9,CASSASGNEQYF,TGTGCCAGCAGCGCATCAGGGAACGAGCAGTACTTC
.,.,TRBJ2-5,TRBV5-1,CASSTTPEKEETQYF,TGCGCCAGCAGCACTACCCCCGAGAAAGAAGAGACCCAGTACTTC
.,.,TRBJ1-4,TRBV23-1,CASSPVGDGQPRNEKLFF,TGCGCCAGCAGTCCTGTGGGAGACGGCCAGCCCCGGAATGAAAAACTGTTTTTT
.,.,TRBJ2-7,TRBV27,CASSLVVGGLTYEQYF,TGTGCCAGCAGTTTAGTCGTGGGGGGGCTAACCTACGAGCAGTACTTC
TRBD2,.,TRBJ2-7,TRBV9,CASSVVASGSHEQYF,TGTGCCAGCAGCGTAGTAGCTAGCGGTAGCCACGAGCAGTACTTC
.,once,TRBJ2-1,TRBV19,CASSQQGYYNEQFF,TGTGCCAGCAGCCAACAGGGATACTACAATGAGCAGTTCTTC